The clone carrying this T cell receptor (beta chain) was detected a few times. The antigen is not known. The source of the sample is a study of blood T cells in healthy people across ages. Primed by a sample-barcoded 5' primer and a J-beta primer mix, a second PCR proceeded for about 7 to 11 cycles. TCRdb itself ran the 5' RACE reads through MiXCR, one entry per CDR3 protein. The table has some 900,000 distinct CDR3 sequences, about 44% seen once. General study results and limits: Older age coincided with a roughly linear decline in TCR beta diversity per million T cells. Compared with aged donors, long-lived donors showed fewer expanded clones, suggesting selection.

The sequencing input was blood. The receptor comes from a man aged 25 to 45 in good health.

The CDR3 region has the DNA TGTGCCAGCAGCGTAGGATGGGAGGACAATGAGCAGTTCTTC. This encodes CASSVGWEDNEQFF. J is TRBJ2-1 and V is TRBV9; D may be TRBD2 (6 bases). Between the trimmed V and J ends, which lost 0 bases and 5 bases, there was a span of 9 bases. The CDR3 length is 14 residues. Germline CDR1 SGDLS, CDR2 YYNGEE.